The 9 T cell receptor beta chains below all came from one sample that was sequenced in a study of T cell responses to AZD1222 COVID-19 vaccine. Sequencing used immunoSEQ multiplex PCR; TCRdb keeps in-frame clones, though not all of them. Seen here are more than 140,000 clones, about 87% observed once, and the top ten hold around 2.3%. The sample here was peripheral blood, taken on day 0 of AZD1222 vaccination. All receptors derive from an adult in good health.

The J gene is TRBJ1-1, the V gene TRBV10-3; 8 bases are a match to TRBD1. Per germline, CDR1 ENHRY and CDR2 SYGVKD. CDR3 length equals 13 residues. V was clipped by 8 bases and J by 5 bases; unmatched bases: 7. The CDR3 DNA follows: TGTGCCATCCATTCAGGGGGCTGGACTGAAGCTTTCTTT. It encodes CAIHSGGWTEAFF.

The rearrangement uses TRBV7-2 and TRBJ2-1; D is uncertain. Germline V gives CDR1 SGHTA, CDR2 FQGNSA. V was cut by 1 base and J by 7 bases, with 8 bases left in between. CDR3 length: 13 amino acids. As DNA, the CDR3 is TGTGCCAGCAGCTTAGACTACCGGAATGAGCAGTTCTTC. Amino acid sequence: CASSLDYRNEQFF. Full variable domain (outside the CDR3, taken from reference TRBV7-2 and TRBJ2-1): GAGVSQSPSNKVTEKGKDVELRCDPISGHTALYWYRQSLGQGLEFLIYFQGNSAPDKSGLPSDRFSAERTGGSVSTLTIQRTQQEDSAVYLCASSLDYRNEQFFGPGTRLTVL.

The chain combines TRBV27 with TRBJ1-6, with TRBD1 as a possible D gene (6 bases). The length of the CDR3 is 14 residues. CDR1 MNHEY and CDR2 SMNVEV come from the germline V gene (reference sequence). V gave up 3 bases and J gave up 6 bases, with 9 bases separating them. CDR3: CASSFRGANSPLHF. The CDR3 region has the DNA TGTGCCAGCAGTTTCAGGGGCGCTAATTCACCCCTCCACTTT.

This chain uses TRBV5-4 with TRBJ2-5, with D possibly being TRBD2 (6 bases). The CDR3 covers 15 residues. The V end was cut by 0 bases, the J end by 2 bases, with 11 bases between. Germline V gene lookup returns CDR1 SGHNT and CDR2 YYREEE (reference sequence). Written as DNA, the CDR3 is TGTGCCAGCAGCTTGGCGGGAGTTGGACAAGAGACCCAGTACTTC. Its translation is CASSLAGVGQETQYF.

This rearrangement joins TRBV19 to TRBJ2-1, with D possibly matching TRBD2 (5 bases). The CDR3 runs 13 residues. Germline V gene sequence: CDR1 LNHDA, CDR2 SQIVND (reference sequence). The V end was cut by 3 bases, the J end by 6 bases, with 9 bases between. CDR3 DNA: TGTGCCAGTAGTATGCTGGCGGGCAATGAGCAGTTCTTC. It is translated as CASSMLAGNEQFF.

This clone was seen a handful of times. Distinct nucleotide sequences in the sample also encode this CDR3. V is TRBV9 and J is TRBJ1-1; D is possibly TRBD1 (6 bases). V was trimmed by 0 bases and J by 3 bases, leaving 9 bases between them. Germline CDR1 and CDR2: SGDLS and YYNGEE. This CDR3 spans 14 amino acids. As DNA, the CDR3 is TGTGCCAGCAGCGTAGCAGGGGCGGACACTGAAGCTTTCTTT. This sequence encodes CASSVAGADTEAFF. Full variable domain (rest looked up from reference TRBV9 and TRBJ1-1): DSGVTQTPKHLITATGQRVTLRCSPRSGDLSVYWYQQSLDQGLQFLIQYYNGEERAKGNILERFSAQQFPDLHSELNLSSLELGDSALYFCASSVAGADTEAFFGQGTRLTVV.

A few counts support this clone. The V gene is TRBV19, the J gene TRBJ1-1, with TRBD1 as a possible D gene (6 bases). Germline lookup yields CDR1 LNHDA and CDR2 SQIVND (reference sequence). The CDR3 spans 13 residues. The ends were cut back, 4 bases at V and 6 bases at J, with 12 bases in the middle. DNA for the CDR3: TGTGCCAGTAGTACAACGAGGGGGGCTGAAGCTTTCTTT. Encoded protein: CASSTTRGAEAFF.

The chain recombines TRBV19 with TRBJ2-5; 11 bases match TRBD2. V lost 5 bases to trimming and J lost 5 bases; unmatched junction nucleotides: 13. Germline V gene lookup returns CDR1 LNHDA and CDR2 SQIVND (reference sequence). CDR3 length: 17 amino acids. The DNA for the CDR3 is TGTGCCAGTAGTCCTACCCGACTAGCGGGACGGCGGGAGACCCAGTACTTC. This gives the protein CASSPTRLAGRRETQYF.

V usage is TRBV4-3 and J usage is TRBJ2-1; D gene uncertain. Trimming stripped 0 bases from V and 3 bases from J, with 21 bases between. CDR3 length equals 19 residues. The germline V gene has CDR1 LGHNA and CDR2 YSLEER. Here the CDR3 reads CASSQEGWFVNSFYNEQFF. CDR3 sequence (DNA): TGCGCCAGCAGCCAAGAGGGTTGGTTTGTCAACTCGTTCTACAATGAGCAGTTCTTC.